These 15 T cell receptor beta chains share one sample of origin, sequenced in a study of blood T cell repertoires in COVID-19. The method was immunoSEQ multiplex PCR; TCRdb's version includes in-frame clones alone and lacks a portion of them. The table includes about 53,000 clones, 90% detected once. The specimen was peripheral blood. These receptors all come from a human donor in a cohort sampled during active COVID-19.

The chain carries TRBV15 and TRBJ1-5; D uncertain. The V and J ends lost 0 bases and 1 base respectively, with 13 bases between them. CDR1 and CDR2 from the germline V gene are LNHNV and YYDKDF (reference sequence). The CDR3 consists of 17 residues. CDR3 loop: CATSRDPSFSSNQPQHF. Written as DNA, the CDR3 is TGTGCCACCAGCAGAGATCCGAGTTTCTCGAGCAATCAGCCCCAGCATTTT.

V is TRBV3-1 (or the pseudogene TRBV3-2) and J is TRBJ1-5, with 7 bases matching TRBD1. Germline V gene sequence: CDR1 LGHDT, CDR2 YNNKEL (reference sequence). CDR3 length: 13 amino acids. V shed 5 bases and J 8 bases; nucleotides not matched to a gene: 6. CDR3 DNA: TGTGCCAGCAGCGGTAGGGGGCGCGAGCCCCAGCATTTT. Its translation is CASSGRGREPQHF.

This chain connects TRBV6-5 to TRBJ1-2; D is uncertain. Germline V CDR1 and CDR2: MNHEY, SVGAGI. This CDR3 is built from 15 residues. V was clipped by 2 bases and J by 7 bases, with 17 bases between them. Here the CDR3 reads CASSYDTTLLIGYTF. Here the CDR3 DNA reads TGTGCCAGCAGTTACGACACCACCTTACTGATTGGCTACACCTTC.

The rearrangement uses TRBV2 and TRBJ2-7, with TRBD1 identical over 9 bases. Germline V gives CDR1 SNHLY, CDR2 FYNNEI. This CDR3 region has 14 residues. V trimming: 6 bases; J trimming: 6 bases; junction bases outside the gene matches: 9. CDR3: CASRAGQGVGEQYF. In DNA form, the CDR3 reads TGTGCCAGCAGAGCGGGACAGGGAGTAGGCGAGCAGTACTTC.

This clone was seen once. CDR3 DNA: TGCGCCAGCAGCTTGATTTGGGGCAGCTACGACGAGCAGTACTTC. This codes for CASSLIWGSYDEQYF. V usage is TRBV5-1 and J usage is TRBJ2-7; tentative D call: TRBD1 (5 bases). The CDR3 length is 15 residues. Germline CDR1 reads SGHRS; CDR2 reads YFSETQ. V lost 1 base and J lost 5, with 16 bases in between.

The gene calls are TRBV7-8 and TRBJ1-1; D perhaps matches TRBD1 (6 bases). The CDR3 consists of 18 residues. Trimming removed 0 bases from V and 5 bases from J, with 22 bases in between. The germline V gene has CDR1 SGHVS and CDR2 FQNEAQ. Here the CDR3 DNA reads TGTGCCAGCAGCTTAGCCCGGTTCGGGAACAGGGTTGGGACTGAAGCTTTCTTT. It is translated as CASSLARFGNRVGTEAFF.

This chain joins TRBV27 and TRBJ1-1; tentative D call: TRBD1 (5 bases). Looked up from germline, CDR1 is MNHEY and CDR2 is SMNVEV (reference sequence). V dropped 3 bases and J dropped 4 bases, with 9 bases sitting between them. The CDR3 has 13 amino acids. The CDR3 spells CASSFREGTEAFF. The CDR3 bases are TGTGCCAGCAGTTTCAGGGAGGGCACTGAAGCTTTCTTT.

This chain uses TRBV27 with TRBJ2-1; TRBD2 agrees at 8 bases. The length of the CDR3 is 15 residues. Germline V lookup: CDR1 MNHEY, CDR2 SMNVEV (reference sequence). Trimming cost V 6 bases and J 4 bases; bases outside gene matches: 8. The CDR3 loop reads CASSPGGGVYNEQFF. The CDR3 region has the DNA TGTGCCAGCAGCCCGGGAGGGGGGGTTTACAATGAGCAGTTCTTC.

CDR3 DNA sequence: TGTGCCAGCAGCGTATTCGGAACTAGCGGGTCCTACAATGAGCAGTTCTTC. Residues: CASSVFGTSGSYNEQFF. The gene calls are TRBV9 and TRBJ2-1; 9 bases line up with TRBD2. Unmatched junction bases numbered 6, after V lost 1 base and J lost 1 base. The CDR3 has 17 residues. The germline gives CDR1 SGDLS, CDR2 YYNGEE.

This chain uses TRBV4-1 with TRBJ1-2; D ambiguous. Trimming stripped 4 bases from V and 5 bases from J, with 14 bases between. There are 14 residues in the CDR3. Germline-derived CDR1 and CDR2 are MGHRA and YSYEKL. This chain's CDR3 is CASSLPGRLYGYTF. In DNA, the CDR3 is TGCGCCAGCAGCCTCCCGGGTCGGCTATATGGCTACACCTTC.

The chain combines TRBV20-1 with TRBJ1-6; 8 bases map to TRBD1. Unmatched junction bases numbered 16, after V lost 6 bases and J lost 0 bases. The CDR3 runs to 19 residues. CDR1 is DFQATT, CDR2 SNEGSKA, per germline (reference sequence). The CDR3 region is CSASRTGSSRSSYNSPLHF. The CDR3, as DNA: TGCAGTGCCAGTCGGACAGGGTCAAGTAGGAGCTCCTATAATTCACCCCTCCACTTT.

The chain combines TRBV27 with TRBJ2-1; D gene unclear. The germline V and J ends were trimmed by 3 bases and 6 bases, with 9 bases remaining between them. CDR3 length equals 13 residues. Germline CDR1 reads MNHEY; CDR2 reads SMNVEV (reference sequence). CDR3 sequence (DNA): TGTGCCAGCAGTTTCTTTCAGGCCAATGAGCAGTTCTTC. Amino acids: CASSFFQANEQFF.

This clone is a singleton in its sample. The V gene is TRBV4-3, the J gene TRBJ1-1; D perhaps matches TRBD1 (6 bases). Germline CDR1 and CDR2: LGHNA and YSLEER. V was shortened by 2 bases and J by 1 base, with 11 bases between the two germline ends. This CDR3 has 15 residues. The CDR3 reads CASSQPTGRNTEAFF. CDR3 nucleotides: TGCGCCAGCAGCCAACCCACAGGGCGGAACACTGAAGCTTTCTTT.

The chain couples TRBV19 to TRBJ1-3; D not resolved. This CDR3 has 14 residues. V was cut by 5 bases and J by 4 bases, with 12 bases left in between. Germline CDR1 reads LNHDA; CDR2 reads SQIVND (reference sequence). The CDR3 loop is CASSASGTGNTIYF. DNA for the CDR3: TGTGCCAGTAGTGCGTCAGGAACGGGAAACACCATATATTTT.

J is TRBJ2-5 and V is TRBV18; TRBD1 matches at 8 bases. The germline V gene has CDR1 KGHSH and CDR2 LQKENI. CDR3 length equals 13 residues. Losses at the gene ends were 5 bases for V and 5 bases for J; bases not matched to a gene: 4. CDR3: CASSTGGRETQYF. The CDR3 DNA sequence: TGTGCCAGCTCAACAGGGGGTCGGGAGACCCAGTACTTC.